This is a list of T cell receptor beta chains from one sample in a study of T cell responses to AZD1222 COVID-19 vaccine. Repertoires were generated with immunoSEQ multiplex PCR, while TCRdb's copy carries only in-frame clones and drops some. The sample consists of some 87,000 clones, roughly 89% of them appearing once. The input for sequencing was peripheral blood, taken on day 0 of MenACWY control vaccination. The receptor set was obtained from an adult in good health. CDR3s include the opening cysteine and the closing phenylalanine or tryptophan.

>TRBV12-3/TRBV12-4|TRBJ1-1
CASTPQGRTEAFF
>TRBV11-1|TRBJ2-7
CASSLEQLPIYEQYF
>TRBV5-8|TRBJ1-3
CASNAGQLNTIYF
>TRBV11-2|TRBJ1-1
CASSLAPLMNTEAFF
>TRBV18|TRBJ2-3
CASSPSGDTQYF
>TRBV18|TRBJ2-3
CASSPVRGSTDTQYF
>TRBV19|TRBJ1-2
CASRPGTDLYGYTF
>TRBV18|TRBJ2-5
CASSPLVGSGEDLRETQYF
>TRBV5-1|TRBJ1-2
CASSLEAAGYYGYTF
>TRBV11-3|TRBJ2-2
CASSLRGGAGELFF
>TRBV4-2|TRBJ2-3
CASSQDRGVSGQGTDTQYF
>TRBV19|TRBJ2-7
CASSPTGTAGHEQYF
>TRBV19|TRBJ1-2
CASSLGQGDGYTF
>TRBV20-1|TRBJ2-4
CSARTRMKLHF
>TRBV19|TRBJ1-5
CASTTGGTGYQPQHF
>TRBV6-6|TRBJ1-1
CASSPDSLNTEAFF
>TRBV6-1|TRBJ1-5
CASSENGWNQPQHF
>TRBV5-1|TRBJ2-2
CASSFDGNTGELFF
>TRBV15|TRBJ1-5
CATSLDRGGRPQHF
>TRBV19|TRBJ1-4
CASTPGQRNEKLFF
>TRBV20-1|TRBJ1-3
CSASRGPGVGNTIYF
>TRBV11-2|TRBJ2-1
CASSNGGGNEQFF
>TRBV5-1|TRBJ1-1
CASSLGLSSEAFF
>TRBV7-2|TRBJ2-3
CASSLEKGTDTQYF
>TRBV11-2|TRBJ1-4
CASSIRGLGEKLFF
>TRBV25-1|TRBJ1-4
CASSGGGQNEKLFF
>TRBV7-3|TRBJ2-3
CASSPPQHFDTQYF
>TRBV20-1|TRBJ2-3
CSASLGTDTQYF
>TRBV5-4|TRBJ2-3
CASSGVAVGTDTQYF
>TRBV6-4|TRBJ2-1
CASSVLAGSYNEQFF
>TRBV6-5|TRBJ2-1
CASRGTTVSEQFF
>TRBV10-2|TRBJ2-7
CASSPAGEVYEQYF
>TRBV5-1|TRBJ1-1
CASSPGQVIGNTEAFF
>TRBV5-1|TRBJ2-7
CASSRDSYEQYF
>TRBV28|TRBJ1-2
CASSLSGVGHGYTF
>TRBV19|TRBJ2-2
CASSATGRLTGELFF
>TRBV6-2/TRBV6-3|TRBJ2-5
CASSPPGSVYQETQYF
>TRBV29-1|TRBJ2-2
CSVESQGGTGELFF
>TRBV12-3/TRBV12-4|TRBJ1-1
CASSSLGDTEAFF
>TRBV7-3|TRBJ2-1
CASSNRLAGGGDEQFF
>TRBV9|TRBJ1-6
CASSVASGGALSPLHF
>TRBV4-2|TRBJ2-3
CASNKGLPTDTQYF
>TRBV27|TRBJ2-5
CASSPRTGETQYF
>TRBV12-3/TRBV12-4|TRBJ1-2
CASSRGQNYGYTF
>TRBV28|TRBJ1-5
CASRGWTGGSQPQHF
>TRBV5-6|TRBJ1-1
CASSLQGDTEAFF
>TRBV19|TRBJ1-1
CASSKQDTEAFF
>TRBV19|TRBJ1-6
CASTHGTYHNSPLHF
>TRBV28|TRBJ1-2
CASSVGRGNYGYTF
>TRBV6-4|TRBJ2-7
CASSDTPWTSRTYEQYF
>TRBV5-1|TRBJ2-1
CASSAFFSVPNNEQFF
>TRBV7-9|TRBJ1-2
CASSLESPGAGGYTF
>TRBV5-1|TRBJ2-1
CASSTGLAFGQNNEQFF
>TRBV19|TRBJ1-1
CASSTGAVREAFF
>TRBV19|TRBJ2-2
CASSIDLVRTITGELFF